The clone carrying this TCR beta chain appeared a single time. Losses at the gene ends were 4 bases for V and 8 bases for J; bases not matched to a gene: 6. Germline lookup yields CDR1 SGHRS and CDR2 YFSETQ. The CDR3 is 14 residues long. This entry comes from a study of blood T cell repertoires in COVID-19. Looking at the study overall: In each case, the material was cDNA or gDNA derived from T cells, B-cell-depleted T cells, or PBMCs.

Participants were aged roughly 18 to 90 years, lived in 24 US areas, and enrolled virtually. Donors in Cohort 3 who had recovered were those with two negative PCRs, healthcare professional clearance, or resolution of their symptoms. Some clones are missing from TCRdb's copy, which holds only in-frame ones; the method was immunoSEQ multiplex PCR. Among around 220,000 clones listed, over 80% were seen once. The rearrangement joins TRBV5-1 to TRBJ2-1; 10 bases are a match to TRBD2. Sequenced material: PBMCs or T cells enriched from blood (not recorded which). This TCR derives from a woman aged 18-29 years who had recovered from COVID-19. The CDR3, as DNA: TGCGCCAGCAGCCCCGCTAGCGGGGGCGATGAGCAGTTCTTC. This encodes CASSPASGGDEQFF.